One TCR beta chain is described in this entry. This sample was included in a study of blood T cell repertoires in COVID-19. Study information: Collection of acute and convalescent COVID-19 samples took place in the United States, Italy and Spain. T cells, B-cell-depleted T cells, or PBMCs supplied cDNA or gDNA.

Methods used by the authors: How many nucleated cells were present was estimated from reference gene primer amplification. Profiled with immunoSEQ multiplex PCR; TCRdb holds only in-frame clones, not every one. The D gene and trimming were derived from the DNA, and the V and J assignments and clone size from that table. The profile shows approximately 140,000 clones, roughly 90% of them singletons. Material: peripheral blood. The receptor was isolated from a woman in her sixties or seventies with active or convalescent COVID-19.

CDR3 nucleotide sequence: TGTGCCAGCTCGGGTCGAGTGAAGGCCTCTGGAAACACCATATATTTT. Its translation: CASSGRVKASGNTIYF. The rearrangement uses TRBV7-2 and TRBJ1-3, with D uncertain. Per germline, CDR1 SGHTA and CDR2 FQGNSA. This CDR3 is 16 amino acids long. Trimming stripped 8 bases from V and 0 bases from J, with 17 bases between.